Included here is one T cell receptor beta chain sequence, with context. The record originates from a study of blood T cell repertoires in COVID-19. About the study: The samples span acute and convalescent COVID-19 from the United States, Italy and Spain. In each case, the material was cDNA or gDNA derived from T cells, B-cell-depleted T cells, or PBMCs.

Study processing details: For nucleated cells, counts were estimated from reference gene primer amplification. Generated by immunoSEQ multiplex PCR, the TCRdb table keeps only in-frame clones and is missing some. V, J and clone size reflect that table, while D and trimming were determined from the DNA. Seen here are around 150,000 clones, over 80% observed once, and the top ten hold 4.5% to 5.5%. This CDR3 comprises 14 residues. Germline lookup yields CDR1 MNHEY and CDR2 SVGAGI. The source of this sequence is a woman aged 45 to 65 with acute or convalescent COVID-19. The specimen sequenced was peripheral blood. J is TRBJ1-4 and V is TRBV6-5; 7 bases fit TRBD1. The CDR3 DNA reads TGTGCTTCCGTCCGGGACAGAGGGTTGGAAAAACTGTTTTTT. Its translation is CASVRDRGLEKLFF.